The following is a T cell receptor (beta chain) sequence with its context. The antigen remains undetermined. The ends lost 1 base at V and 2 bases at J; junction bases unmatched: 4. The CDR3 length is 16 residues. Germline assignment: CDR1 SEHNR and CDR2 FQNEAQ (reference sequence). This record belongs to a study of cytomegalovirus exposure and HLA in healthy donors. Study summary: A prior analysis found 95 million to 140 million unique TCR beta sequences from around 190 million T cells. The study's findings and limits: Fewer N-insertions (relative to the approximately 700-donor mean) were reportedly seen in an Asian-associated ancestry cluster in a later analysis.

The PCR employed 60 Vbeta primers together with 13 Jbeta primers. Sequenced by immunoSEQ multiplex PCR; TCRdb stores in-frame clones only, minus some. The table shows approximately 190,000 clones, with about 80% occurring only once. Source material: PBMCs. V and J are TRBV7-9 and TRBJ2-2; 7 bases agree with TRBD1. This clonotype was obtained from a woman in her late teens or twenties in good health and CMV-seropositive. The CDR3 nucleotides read TGTGCCAGCAGCTTAGGGACAGGAATTAACACCGGGGAGCTGTTTTTT. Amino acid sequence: CASSLGTGINTGELFF.